Below are 13 T cell receptor beta chains sequenced from a single sample in a study of blood T cell repertoires in COVID-19. This table comes from immunoSEQ multiplex PCR, and its TCRdb copy is limited to in-frame clones, with some not included. The data show 55,000 to 75,000 clones, over 65% seen once. Material: peripheral blood. The receptors here all came from a human donor in a cohort sampled during active COVID-19.

The sample holds many counts of this clone. The chain is built from TRBV7-2 and TRBJ2-1, with D possibly TRBD2 on 5 matching bases. The CDR3 contains 12 residues. Between the trimmed V and J ends, which lost 5 bases and 8 bases, there was a span of 10 bases. Germline CDR1 SGHTA, CDR2 FQGNSA. The CDR3 bases are TGTGCCAGCAGCCTCACGGGGTATGAGCAGTTCTTC. Protein: CASSLTGYEQFF.

The chain couples TRBV7-2 to TRBJ2-2; 8 bases fit TRBD2. Trimming removed 2 bases from V and 1 base from J; junction bases left unmatched: 3. The germline V gene encodes CDR1 SGHTA and CDR2 FQGNSA. This CDR3 has 16 amino acids. CDR3 sequence (DNA): TGTGCCAGCAGCTTACGAAGCGGGGGGAACACCGGGGAGCTGTTTTTT. Protein sequence: CASSLRSGGNTGELFF.

The chain has TRBV5-4 and TRBJ2-7; tentatively, D is TRBD1 (6 bases). This CDR3 contains 15 residues. Germline CDR1 reads SGHNT; CDR2 reads YYREEE (reference sequence). V lost 6 bases, J lost 5 bases, and 21 bases lay in between. The CDR3 loop is CASKRLMGASNEQYF. Here the CDR3 DNA reads TGTGCCAGCAAGAGGCTTATGGGGGCATCTAACGAGCAGTACTTC.

The chain combines TRBV9 with TRBJ2-7, with TRBD1 as a possible D gene (5 bases). The CDR3 sequence is 15 residues long. CDR1 is SGDLS and CDR2 is YYNGEE in the germline V gene. Trimming took 4 bases from V and 2 from J, leaving 16 bases between them. The CDR3 bases are TGTGCCAGCAGCCCACAGGCCTCCATCCCCTACGAGCAGTACTTC. Translating it yields CASSPQASIPYEQYF.

The chain combines TRBV5-4 with TRBJ1-2; 9 bases fit TRBD1. There are 16 residues in the CDR3. CDR1 and CDR2 from the germline V gene are SGHNT and YYREEE (reference sequence). V lost 4 bases to trimming and J lost 4 bases; unmatched junction nucleotides: 11. CDR3 loop: CASSPAGTGTGYGYTF. As DNA, the CDR3 is TGTGCCAGCAGCCCTGCCGGGACAGGGACTGGCTATGGCTACACCTTC.

The chain joins TRBV6-1 to TRBJ2-5; TRBD2 matches at 7 bases. From germline, CDR1 is MNHNS and CDR2 SASEGT. The junction had 6 bases not matched to a gene; V was cut back by 6 bases and J by 2 bases. The CDR3 consists of 14 residues. The DNA of the CDR3 is TGTGCCAGCAGCGCCTCGGGGGGACAAGAGACCCAGTACTTC. It specifies CASSASGGQETQYF.

The gene calls are TRBV5-1 and TRBJ2-3; no firm D call. Trimming removed 0 bases at V and 4 bases at J, with 9 bases between. Germline V lookup: CDR1 SGHRS, CDR2 YFSETQ. The CDR3 covers 14 residues. The CDR3 is CASSLGDFADTQYF. CDR3 coding DNA: TGCGCCAGCAGCTTGGGAGATTTCGCAGATACGCAGTATTTT.

This chain links TRBV2 with TRBJ2-3; no reliable D call. The length of the CDR3 is 14 residues. V was cut by 4 bases and J by 3 bases, with 11 bases left in between. CDR1 is SNHLY, CDR2 FYNNEI, per germline. This CDR3 is CASSASSGTDTQYF. CDR3 sequence (DNA): TGTGCCAGCAGTGCCTCGTCCGGGACAGATACGCAGTATTTT.

The rearrangement joins TRBV15 to TRBJ2-1; 7 bases are shared with TRBD1. The CDR3 is made up of 14 amino acids. The V and J ends lost 0 bases and 9 bases, in that order; junction bases with no gene match: 5. In germline, CDR1 is LNHNV, CDR2 YYDKDF (reference sequence). This CDR3 reads CATSRDTGVREQFF. CDR3 nucleotide sequence: TGTGCCACCAGCAGAGATACAGGGGTTCGTGAGCAGTTCTTC.

This clone was seen a handful of times. Here the CDR3 reads CASSLGYQTAGKPYEQYF. For the CDR3, the DNA is TGTGCCAGCAGCTTAGGCTATCAGACAGCGGGAAAACCCTACGAGCAGTACTTC. The chain employs TRBV13 and TRBJ2-7; 7 nucleotides line up with TRBD2. Germline V CDR1 and CDR2: PRHDT, FYEKMQ (reference sequence). The length of the CDR3 is 18 residues. Trimming took 0 bases from V and 2 from J; bases not matched to a gene: 13.

Notes on this clone: Germline and junction disagree at one end, which may indicate a read error. V and J are TRBV11-2 and TRBJ2-3; D gene ambiguous. Germline V gives CDR1 SGHAT, CDR2 FQNNGV. The CDR3 length is 13 residues. The CDR3 protein is CASSFAYTDMQYF. CDR3 in DNA: TGTGCCAGCAGCTTCGCCTACACAGATATGCAGTATTTT.

The chain carries TRBV5-1 and TRBJ1-6; 7 nucleotides match TRBD1. The CDR3 sequence is 15 residues long. The germline V gene has CDR1 SGHRS and CDR2 YFSETQ. V was pared by 0 bases and J by 7 bases, with 4 bases of the junction left unmatched. The CDR3: CASSLETGENSPLHF. The CDR3 DNA reads as TGCGCCAGCAGCTTGGAAACAGGGGAAAATTCACCCCTCCACTTT.

CDR3 sequence reads: CASSTFGGANVLTF. CDR3 DNA: TGTGCCAGCAGTACTTTCGGGGGGGCCAACGTCCTGACTTTC. The V call is TRBV11-2, the J call TRBJ2-6, with D uncertain. V lost 6 bases to trimming and J lost 4 bases, with 10 bases between them. Germline V gives CDR1 SGHAT, CDR2 FQNNGV. The CDR3 consists of 14 residues.